This T cell receptor beta chain emerged from a study of blood T cell repertoires in COVID-19. Looking at the study overall: Acute-phase and convalescent COVID-19 samples originated in the United States, Italy and Spain. Sample material is recorded as cDNA or gDNA derived from T cells, B-cell-depleted T cells, or PBMCs.

Methods used by the authors: Reference gene primer amplification yielded estimated nucleated cell counts. The data were produced by immunoSEQ multiplex PCR, yet TCRdb's version contains in-frame clones alone and is incomplete. V and J calls and clone size follow that table, whereas D and trimming were derived from the DNA. The sample yields over 100,000 clones, 78% seen once. V was clipped by 1 base and J by 7 bases, with 13 bases between them. This CDR3 has 15 amino acids. CDR1 is LGHDT and CDR2 is YNNKEL in the germline V gene (reference sequence). Sequencing was carried out using peripheral blood. The V call is TRBV3-1 (or the pseudogene TRBV3-2), the J call TRBJ2-2; D perhaps matches TRBD2 (6 bases). The clonotype was recovered from a man between 60 and 70 years old with active or convalescent COVID-19. The CDR3 here is CASSQVQRVVGELFF. Written as DNA, the CDR3 is TGTGCCAGCAGCCAAGTCCAGCGGGTAGTCGGGGAGCTGTTTTTT.